The clone carrying this T cell receptor beta chain has more than one count but fewer than ten. Its antigen is as yet unknown. The data stem from a study of beta chain features in type 1 diabetes. Expressed TCRB transcripts got sequenced, as all isolated RNA was reverse transcribed. Data came from immunoSEQ multiplex PCR; TCRdb stores just in-frame clones and leaves some out. The table records 110,000 or so clones, almost 40% of them present only once. Donors contributed one heparinised blood draw apiece, averaging about 100 mL. The CDR3 consists of 18 residues. V shed 4 bases and J shed 1 base, with 21 bases lying between them. CDR1 LGHNA and CDR2 YSLEER come from the germline V gene. Study results and limitations: Among type 1 diabetes patients, VDJ junctions had fewer insertions and more deletions.

The chain joins TRBV4-3 to TRBJ2-3; D may be TRBD1 (6 bases). The specimen sequenced was stem cell memory CD4+ T cells from blood. The clonotype was recovered from a woman aged 18-29 years in good health. CDR3 amino acids: CASSLVPPRAGGTDTQYF. DNA for the CDR3: TGCGCCAGCAGCCTCGTTCCGCCGAGGGCAGGGGGCACAGATACGCAGTATTTT.